These T cell receptor beta chains were read from a single sample in a study of neurological immune-mediated disorders. TCRdb reprocessed the 5' RACE reads with MiXCR, giving one entry per CDR3 protein. The sample lists some 80,000 distinct CDR3 sequences, around 4% occurring once. Material: PBMCs. These receptors all come from a woman aged 60-70 years with multiple sclerosis. The CDR3 runs from the conserved cysteine through the conserved F or W. The order of the fields is D gene, clone size, V gene, J gene, CDR3 protein, CDR3 DNA. A D gene is named only where the DNA matches it firmly. The listing skips clone size in some rows; elsewhere it reads once, few, many or a size class.

d_call: TRBD1; clone_size: many; v_call: TRBV20-1; j_call: TRBJ1-5; cdr3_aa: CSADGTGGYSNQPQHF; cdr3_nt: TGCAGTGCCGATGGGACAGGAGGATATAGCAATCAGCCCCAGCATTTT
d_call: .; clone_size: many; v_call: TRBV6-6; j_call: TRBJ1-6; cdr3_aa: CASSYDEDSPLHF; cdr3_nt: TGTGCCAGCAGTTACGACGAGGATTCACCCCTCCACTTT
d_call: .; clone_size: many; v_call: TRBV20-1; j_call: TRBJ2-7; cdr3_aa: CSAIPGHPGEQYF; cdr3_nt: TGCAGTGCTATCCCGGGACACCCGGGCGAGCAGTACTTC
d_call: TRBD1; clone_size: many; v_call: TRBV5-1; j_call: TRBJ1-4; cdr3_aa: CASSYGDRGLTNEKLFF; cdr3_nt: TGCGCCAGCAGCTACGGGGACAGGGGACTAACTAATGAAAAACTGTTTTTT
d_call: TRBD2; clone_size: many; v_call: TRBV7-9; j_call: TRBJ2-5; cdr3_aa: CASSITSGQETQYF; cdr3_nt: TGTGCCAGCAGCATTACTAGCGGCCAAGAGACCCAGTACTTC
d_call: .; clone_size: many; v_call: TRBV9; j_call: TRBJ2-5; cdr3_aa: CASSVLSGHQETQYF; cdr3_nt: TGTGCCAGCAGCGTCCTCAGCGGCCATCAAGAGACCCAGTACTTC
d_call: .; clone_size: few; v_call: TRBV5-1; j_call: TRBJ2-3; cdr3_aa: CASSSRGGRNTQYF; cdr3_nt: TGCGCCAGCAGCTCAAGGGGGGGCCGGAATACGCAGTATTTT
d_call: TRBD1; clone_size: many; v_call: TRBV5-1; j_call: TRBJ2-7; cdr3_aa: CASSGGTGAHYEQYF; cdr3_nt: TGCGCCAGCAGCGGGGGGACAGGGGCCCACTACGAGCAGTACTTC
d_call: .; clone_size: many; v_call: TRBV3-1; j_call: TRBJ2-7; cdr3_aa: CASSQATYEQYF; cdr3_nt: TGTGCCAGCAGCCAAGCAACCTACGAGCAGTACTTC
d_call: TRBD2; clone_size: many; v_call: TRBV10-3; j_call: TRBJ2-3; cdr3_aa: CAISAGPGTTRADTQYF; cdr3_nt: TGTGCCATCAGTGCAGGGCCCGGGACTACTCGAGCAGATACGCAGTATTTT
d_call: TRBD2; clone_size: many; v_call: TRBV5-1; j_call: TRBJ2-5; cdr3_aa: CASRRSGGSQETQYF; cdr3_nt: TGCGCCAGCAGACGAAGCGGGGGAAGCCAAGAGACCCAGTACTTC
d_call: TRBD1; clone_size: many; v_call: TRBV20-1; j_call: TRBJ2-7; cdr3_aa: CSARGQETYEQYF; cdr3_nt: TGCAGTGCTAGGGGACAGGAAACCTACGAGCAGTACTTC
d_call: .; clone_size: .; v_call: TRBV2; j_call: TRBJ1-3; cdr3_aa: CASSDPGIGNTIYF; cdr3_nt: TGTGCCAGCAGTGACCCGGGAATCGGAAACACCATATATTTT
d_call: .; clone_size: many; v_call: TRBV5-1; j_call: TRBJ1-5; cdr3_aa: CASPRVPQPQHF; cdr3_nt: TGCGCCTCCCCTCGGGTCCCTCAGCCCCAGCATTTT
d_call: .; clone_size: .; v_call: TRBV3-1; j_call: TRBJ2-5; cdr3_aa: CASSPAGSVITQYF; cdr3_nt: TGTGCCAGCAGCCCCGCTGGTTCGGTGATCACCCAGTACTTC
d_call: .; clone_size: many; v_call: TRBV20-1; j_call: TRBJ2-3; cdr3_aa: CSASTSTDTQYF; cdr3_nt: TGCAGTGCTAGTACTAGCACAGATACGCAGTATTTT
d_call: TRBD2; clone_size: many; v_call: TRBV20-1; j_call: TRBJ2-1; cdr3_aa: CSASGGSGGRSYNEQFF; cdr3_nt: TGCAGTGCTAGTGGGGGTAGCGGGGGGCGGTCCTACAATGAGCAGTTCTTC
d_call: TRBD2; clone_size: many; v_call: TRBV9; j_call: TRBJ2-3; cdr3_aa: CASGIAGATDTQYF; cdr3_nt: TGTGCCAGCGGTATAGCGGGGGCAACAGATACGCAGTATTTT
d_call: .; clone_size: many; v_call: TRBV5-1; j_call: TRBJ1-4; cdr3_aa: CASSSTGMGEKLFF; cdr3_nt: TGCGCCAGCAGCTCTACAGGGATGGGTGAAAAACTGTTTTTT
d_call: TRBD1; clone_size: many; v_call: TRBV4-1; j_call: TRBJ1-3; cdr3_aa: CASSQETGTRGNTIYF; cdr3_nt: TGCGCCAGCAGCCAAGAGACAGGGACACGCGGAAACACCATATATTTT
d_call: TRBD1; clone_size: many; v_call: TRBV20-1; j_call: TRBJ1-2; cdr3_aa: CSAREQGSRGYTF; cdr3_nt: TGCAGTGCTAGGGAACAGGGGTCGCGGGGCTACACCTTC
d_call: .; clone_size: many; v_call: TRBV7-2; j_call: TRBJ1-1; cdr3_aa: CASSLRYEAFF; cdr3_nt: TGTGCCAGCAGCTTACGGTACGAAGCTTTCTTT
d_call: TRBD1; clone_size: many; v_call: TRBV20-1; j_call: TRBJ1-3; cdr3_aa: CSAMTGNSGNTIYF; cdr3_nt: TGCAGTGCTATGACAGGGAATTCTGGAAACACCATATATTTT
d_call: .; clone_size: many; v_call: TRBV12-3/TRBV12-4; j_call: TRBJ2-2; cdr3_aa: CASSDRNTGELFF; cdr3_nt: TGTGCCAGCAGCGACAGGAACACCGGGGAGCTGTTTTTT
d_call: .; clone_size: many; v_call: TRBV5-1; j_call: TRBJ2-4; cdr3_aa: CASSLDSAKNIQYF; cdr3_nt: TGCGCCAGCAGCTTGGACAGCGCAAAAAACATTCAGTACTTC
d_call: TRBD2; clone_size: many; v_call: TRBV20-1; j_call: TRBJ2-5; cdr3_aa: CSGPSGGTGETQYF; cdr3_nt: TGCAGTGGCCCTAGCGGGGGGACTGGGGAGACCCAGTACTTC
d_call: TRBD1; clone_size: many; v_call: TRBV5-6; j_call: TRBJ1-5; cdr3_aa: CASSETGGAGQPQHF; cdr3_nt: TGTGCCAGCAGCGAGACAGGGGGCGCCGGTCAGCCCCAGCATTTT
d_call: .; clone_size: many; v_call: TRBV5-5; j_call: TRBJ1-3; cdr3_aa: CASRLTVTSGNTIYF; cdr3_nt: TGTGCCAGCAGGTTAACAGTAACCTCTGGAAACACCATATATTTT
d_call: .; clone_size: many; v_call: TRBV5-1; j_call: TRBJ1-2; cdr3_aa: CASSPAPTAPVDGYTF; cdr3_nt: TGCGCCAGCAGCCCAGCCCCGACAGCCCCGGTAGATGGCTACACCTTC
d_call: TRBD1; clone_size: many; v_call: TRBV5-1; j_call: TRBJ2-7; cdr3_aa: CASSLTGQGSNEQYF; cdr3_nt: TGCGCCAGCAGCTTGACGGGACAGGGAAGTAACGAGCAGTACTTC
d_call: .; clone_size: many; v_call: TRBV7-7; j_call: TRBJ2-2; cdr3_aa: CASSLGRGYTGELFF; cdr3_nt: TGTGCTAGCAGCTTAGGCCGTGGATATACCGGGGAGCTGTTTTTT
d_call: .; clone_size: many; v_call: TRBV20-1; j_call: TRBJ2-7; cdr3_aa: CSAVPVLYEQYF; cdr3_nt: TGCAGTGCCGTACCTGTTTTATACGAGCAGTACTTC
d_call: TRBD2; clone_size: many; v_call: TRBV6-2/TRBV6-3; j_call: TRBJ2-3; cdr3_aa: CASSARLALADTQYF; cdr3_nt: TGTGCCAGCAGTGCCCGACTAGCGCTCGCAGATACGCAGTATTTT
d_call: .; clone_size: many; v_call: TRBV5-1; j_call: TRBJ2-2; cdr3_aa: CASNNRQGITGELFF; cdr3_nt: TGCGCCAGCAATAACCGGCAGGGAATTACCGGGGAGCTGTTTTTT
d_call: .; clone_size: many; v_call: TRBV3-1; j_call: TRBJ1-4; cdr3_aa: CASSPPALGWANEKLFF; cdr3_nt: TGTGCCAGCAGCCCTCCTGCCTTGGGTTGGGCTAATGAAAAACTGTTTTTT
d_call: TRBD2; clone_size: many; v_call: TRBV6-6; j_call: TRBJ2-1; cdr3_aa: CASSLLADSYNEQFF; cdr3_nt: TGTGCCAGCAGCCTACTAGCGGACTCCTACAATGAGCAGTTCTTC
d_call: .; clone_size: many; v_call: TRBV5-1; j_call: TRBJ2-3; cdr3_aa: CASSSGAGLRSTDTQYF; cdr3_nt: TGCGCCAGCAGCTCCGGGGCGGGACTTCGAAGCACAGATACGCAGTATTTT
d_call: TRBD1; clone_size: many; v_call: TRBV12-3/TRBV12-4; j_call: TRBJ1-5; cdr3_aa: CASSSTGGGNQPQHF; cdr3_nt: TGTGCCAGCAGTTCTACAGGGGGCGGCAATCAGCCCCAGCATTTT
d_call: TRBD1; clone_size: .; v_call: TRBV7-6; j_call: TRBJ1-4; cdr3_aa: CASSSDRGPGEKLFF; cdr3_nt: TGTGCCAGCAGCTCCGACAGGGGGCCGGGGGAAAAACTGTTTTTT
d_call: .; clone_size: many; v_call: TRBV27; j_call: TRBJ2-3; cdr3_aa: CASIPTSRSTDTQYF; cdr3_nt: TGTGCCAGCATCCCGACGTCCCGTTCGACAGATACGCAGTATTTT